These T cell receptor beta chains were read from a single sample in a study of CD8+ T cells in alopecia areata. Method: immunoSEQ multiplex PCR; TCRdb's copy keeps in-frame clones and lacks some. Among some 130,000 clones listed, 49% were seen once. The starting material was CD8+ T cells sorted from blood, obtained at week 0. The receptors were sampled from a human donor with alopecia areata. CDR3s include the opening cysteine and the closing phenylalanine or tryptophan. A D gene is named only where the DNA matches it firmly. For some rows the clone size is stated as once, few or many, or as a class when expanded; others skip it.

V gene	D gene	clone size	J gene	CDR3 DNA	CDR3 protein
TRBV13	TRBD1	few	TRBJ2-5	TGTGCCAGCAGCCTACAGGGGGCTGGGGAGACCCAGTACTTC	CASSLQGAGETQYF
TRBV7-9	-	-	TRBJ1-5	TGTGCCAGCAGCTTACAGAGCAATCAGCCCCAGCATTTT	CASSLQSNQPQHF
TRBV27	-	few	TRBJ1-1	TGTGCCAGCAGGGGTTACTTGAACACTGAAGCTTTCTTT	CASRGYLNTEAFF
TRBV30	-	-	TRBJ2-5	TGTGCCTGGAGTGTACATGACGGGCAAGAGACCCAGTACTTC	CAWSVHDGQETQYF
TRBV9	TRBD2	-	TRBJ2-2	TGTGCCAGCAGCGATACTAGCGGGGGCCTCCCCGGGGAGCTGTTTTTT	CASSDTSGGLPGELFF
TRBV18	-	-	TRBJ2-7	TGTGCCAGCTCGCCTCCGCGGGACAGCTCCTACGAGCAGTACTTC	CASSPPRDSSYEQYF
TRBV30	-	few	TRBJ2-2	TGTGCCTGGAGTTTGGTCGGAGCGGAGCTGTTTTTT	CAWSLVGAELFF
TRBV10-3	-	-	TRBJ1-2	TGTGCCATCACAACATCAGGGTCGGGCTATGGCTACACCTTC	CAITTSGSGYGYTF
TRBV7-8	TRBD2	once	TRBJ2-5	TGTGCCAGCAGCCCCCTCGGCGGGGGGGACCAAGAGACCCAGTACTTC	CASSPLGGGDQETQYF
TRBV7-9	TRBD1	-	TRBJ2-6	TGTGCCAGCAGCTGGACAGGTCTCGTCCTGACTTTC	CASSWTGLVLTF
TRBV6-1	-	few	TRBJ1-2	TGTGCCAGCAAAGCCTTCGGACAGTCTAACTATGGCTACACCTTC	CASKAFGQSNYGYTF
TRBV6-5	-	once	TRBJ2-3	TGTGCCAGCACCCAGGACTTCGGCGATACGCAGTATTTT	CASTQDFGDTQYF
TRBV11-2	-	few	TRBJ1-2	TGTGCCAGCAGCTTAGGGGGTTTGGGCTACACCTTC	CASSLGGLGYTF
TRBV19	-	-	TRBJ1-1	TGTGCCAGTAACTACAGGGAAGCGAACACTGAAGCTTTCTTT	CASNYREANTEAFF
TRBV29-1	-	few	TRBJ2-7	TGCAGCGTTGAAGATCCAGGTGGCAGCTCCTACGAGCAGTACTTC	CSVEDPGGSSYEQYF
TRBV5-1	-	few	TRBJ1-5	TGCGCCAGCAGCCCCGGCCAGCCTCCTAATCAGCCCCAGCATTTT	CASSPGQPPNQPQHF
TRBV27	TRBD2	many	TRBJ2-1	TGTGCCAGCAGTGGACCCTATAGTAGCGGGGGGAATGAGCAGTTCTTC	CASSGPYSSGGNEQFF
TRBV4-1	-	-	TRBJ2-7	TGCGCCAGCAGCCAAGTCAGGGACGGATTACGCGAGCAGTACTTC	CASSQVRDGLREQYF
TRBV4-1	-	-	TRBJ2-6	TGCGCCAGCAGCCAAGGGGGTGCTGGGGCCAACGTCCTGACTTTC	CASSQGGAGANVLTF
TRBV4-1	-	few	TRBJ2-7	TGCGCCAGCAGCCCAACCGGGACGAGAGCCTACGAGCAGTACTTC	CASSPTGTRAYEQYF
TRBV7-2	-	few	TRBJ2-4	TGTGCCAGCAGCTTAGATTTTCGGGGTGGGGACATTCAGTACTTC	CASSLDFRGGDIQYF
TRBV27	-	-	TRBJ1-1	TGTGCCAGCAGCATGGGCCCGGGCACTGAAGCTTTCTTT	CASSMGPGTEAFF
TRBV30	-	-	TRBJ2-4	TGTGCCTGGAGTCCCGACTCCCTAGCCAAAAACATTCAGTACTTC	CAWSPDSLAKNIQYF
TRBV27	-	-	TRBJ2-5	TGTGCCAGCAGTTTTGCAGGTTCACAACAGTACTTC	CASSFAGSQQYF
TRBV2	TRBD1	-	TRBJ1-5	TGTGCCAGCAGCGGGGACAGCGGGTATCAGCCCCAGCATTTT	CASSGDSGYQPQHF
TRBV5-6	-	-	TRBJ1-2	TGTGCCAGCAGCGCGGCCAGCGGTCTATGGGGGTACACCTTC	CASSAASGLWGYTF
TRBV5-6	-	-	TRBJ1-1	TGTGCCAGCAGCCAAGAATTAATGAACACTGAAGCTTTCTTT	CASSQELMNTEAFF
TRBV2	-	-	TRBJ2-3	TGTGCCAGCAGTAATTACCGGGGGCAGGGGAACACAGATACGCAGTATTTT	CASSNYRGQGNTDTQYF
TRBV11-2	-	-	TRBJ2-3	TGTGCCAGCAGCTTAGGCGACGGTGGAACAGATACGCAGTATTTT	CASSLGDGGTDTQYF
TRBV29-1	TRBD2	few	TRBJ2-5	TGCAGCGTTGAGAGCGGGGTAACAGAGACCCAGTACTTC	CSVESGVTETQYF
TRBV27	-	-	TRBJ2-1	TGTGCCAGCAGTTTCCGGGCATCGGGCGATGAGCAGTTCTTC	CASSFRASGDEQFF
TRBV19	TRBD1	few	TRBJ1-6	TGTGCCAGTAGCTACGCGGACAGGGGGAATTCACCCCTCCACTTT	CASSYADRGNSPLHF
TRBV18	TRBD2	-	TRBJ2-3	TGTGCCAGCTCGCCAAGGACTAGCGGCACAGATACGCAGTATTTT	CASSPRTSGTDTQYF
TRBV29-1	TRBD1	few	TRBJ2-7	TGCAGCGTGGAACTCACAGGGGGTACCTACGAGCAGTACTTC	CSVELTGGTYEQYF
TRBV30	TRBD1	-	TRBJ1-1	TGTGCCTGGAGTGTTCGGACAGGGGGCACTGAAGCTTTCTTT	CAWSVRTGGTEAFF
TRBV27	TRBD1	-	TRBJ2-7	TGTGCCAGCAGTCAAGGGACAGGGGGCCTGGACGAGCAGTACTTC	CASSQGTGGLDEQYF
TRBV9	-	-	TRBJ2-7	TGTGCCAGCAGCCCCCAGTGGGAGGACGAGCAGTACTTC	CASSPQWEDEQYF
TRBV5-1	TRBD1	-	TRBJ2-7	TGCGCCAGCAGCCCTAGGGGGCAAGGGCAGTACTTC	CASSPRGQGQYF
TRBV29-1	-	-	TRBJ1-1	TGCAGCGTTCCAGAGAGGTATGGCGCTTTCTTT	CSVPERYGAFF
TRBV13	-	-	TRBJ2-3	TGTGCCAGCAGCTTAGAGGGGACAGATACGCAGTATTTT	CASSLEGTDTQYF
TRBV9	-	-	TRBJ2-5	-	CASSPGTGGYILAQYF
TRBV4-2	TRBD2	-	TRBJ2-5	TGTGCCAGCAGAATTAGCGGGGACCAAGAGACCCAGTACTTC	CASRISGDQETQYF
TRBV6-1	-	-	TRBJ1-2	TGTGCCAGCAGTGAAGGGTCAGAAGCTAACTATGGCTACACCTTC	CASSEGSEANYGYTF
TRBV11-2	TRBD1	few	TRBJ2-6	TGTGCCAGCAGCGTATCAGGGGGCACTCCTTCTGGGGCCAACGTCCTGACTTTC	CASSVSGGTPSGANVLTF
TRBV7-8	-	-	TRBJ1-4	TGTGCCAGCAGCCTCCCCAGGGAGGGAAGGGGTGAAAAACTGTTTTTT	CASSLPREGRGEKLFF
TRBV7-9	TRBD2	-	TRBJ2-5	TGTGCCAGCAGCTTCGGACTAGCGGGGGATCAAGAGACCCAGTACTTC	CASSFGLAGDQETQYF
TRBV2	-	-	TRBJ2-7	TGTGCCAGCAGTGAAGCCCTGCAGGGGTACGAGCAGTACTTC	CASSEALQGYEQYF
TRBV6-5	-	-	TRBJ1-1	TGTGCCAGCAGCTCCGGACAGCTCGGAGCTTTCTTT	CASSSGQLGAFF
TRBV29-1	-	few	TRBJ2-7	TGCAGCGTTGAAGATCGAGGCGGTTTGGGATACGAGCAGTACTTC	CSVEDRGGLGYEQYF